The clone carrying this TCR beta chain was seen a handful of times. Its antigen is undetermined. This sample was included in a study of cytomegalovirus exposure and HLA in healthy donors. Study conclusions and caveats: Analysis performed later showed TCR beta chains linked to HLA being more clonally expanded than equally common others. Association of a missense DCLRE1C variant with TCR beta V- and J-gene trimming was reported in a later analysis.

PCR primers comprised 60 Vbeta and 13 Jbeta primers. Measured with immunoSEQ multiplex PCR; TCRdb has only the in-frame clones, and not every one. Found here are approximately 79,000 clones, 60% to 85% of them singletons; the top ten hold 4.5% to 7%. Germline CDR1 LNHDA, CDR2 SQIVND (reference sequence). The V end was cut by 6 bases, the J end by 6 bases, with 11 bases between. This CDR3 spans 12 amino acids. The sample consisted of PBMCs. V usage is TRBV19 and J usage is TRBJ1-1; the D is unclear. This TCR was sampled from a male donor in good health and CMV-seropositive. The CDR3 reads CASRGSPPEAFF. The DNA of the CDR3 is TGTGCCAGTAGGGGCAGTCCCCCTGAAGCTTTCTTT.